This is a list of T cell receptor beta chains from one sample in a study of T cell changes during pregnancy in multiple sclerosis. TCRdb keeps only in-frame clones here, not all; method: immunoSEQ multiplex PCR. The data show about 59,000 clones, approximately 94% seen once. The source material was CD8+ T cells from peripheral blood mononuclear cells, sampled after pregnancy. Source of these receptors: a female donor with multiple sclerosis, enrolled in a pregnancy study. Both conserved end residues are part of each CDR3. A D gene is named only where the DNA matches it firmly. Clone sizes are given selectively: once, few, many, or a class where the clone is expanded.

d_gene,v_gene,abundance,len,j_gene,CDR3nt,CDR3aa
NA,TRBV14,NA,14,TRBJ1-2,TGTGCCAGCAGCCCCCGGGGGGGTAACTATGGCTACACCTTC,CASSPRGGNYGYTF
TRBD1,TRBV29-1,NA,14,TRBJ1-2,TGCAGCGGTATCCTCCGGGACAGGAACTATGGCTACACCTTC,CSGILRDRNYGYTF
NA,TRBV27,once,12,TRBJ2-3,TGTGCCAGCGGAGGTCTCCCGGATACGCAGTATTTT,CASGGLPDTQYF
NA,TRBV7-8,NA,11,TRBJ2-1,TGTGCCAGCAGCTTCGGCAATGAGCAGTTCTTC,CASSFGNEQFF
TRBD1,TRBV7-9,NA,16,TRBJ2-6,TGTGCCAGCACCCTGGACAGGTCCTCTGGGGCCAACGTCCTGACTTTC,CASTLDRSSGANVLTF
NA,TRBV7-6,NA,15,TRBJ1-1,TGTGCCAGCAGCCATGACAGGCATGGGAACACTGAAGCTTTCTTT,CASSHDRHGNTEAFF
NA,TRBV4-1,NA,14,TRBJ2-7,TGCGCCAGCAGCCTTGAGGCGCAACAGGTCGAGCAGTACTTC,CASSLEAQQVEQYF
TRBD2,TRBV12-5,NA,16,TRBJ2-1,TGTGCTAGTGGTTTGGGGCTAGCGGCTTCCTACAATGAGCAGTTCTTC,CASGLGLAASYNEQFF
TRBD1,TRBV25-1,NA,15,TRBJ2-5,TGTGCCAGCAGTGTGGGACAGGGCCTGGAGGAGACCCAGTACTTC,CASSVGQGLEETQYF
TRBD1,TRBV30,NA,12,TRBJ2-7,TGTGCCTGGAGTGTTGACAGGGGGACCGCCGACTTC,CAWSVDRGTADF
TRBD2,TRBV19,NA,15,TRBJ2-3,TGTGCCAGTAGCCTTAGCGGGAGCCTCTTGGATACGCAGTATTTT,CASSLSGSLLDTQYF
NA,TRBV4-2,NA,13,TRBJ2-7,TGTGCCAGCAGCTACGGTGGAGCGGACGAGCAGTACTTC,CASSYGGADEQYF
NA,TRBV4-1,NA,15,TRBJ1-1,TGCGCCAGCAGCCAAGAAGGGGTAGGGAACACTGAAGCTTTCTTT,CASSQEGVGNTEAFF
TRBD2,TRBV6-6,NA,16,TRBJ2-1,TGTGCCAGCAGTTACGCTACTAGCGGGAACTACAATGAGCAGTTCTTC,CASSYATSGNYNEQFF
TRBD2,TRBV30,NA,15,TRBJ2-7,TGTGCCTGGAGTGACGGACTAGCGGGACCCTACGAGCAGTACTTC,CAWSDGLAGPYEQYF
NA,TRBV5-4,NA,11,TRBJ2-1,TGTGCCAGCAGCTTGTTCCGTGAGCAGTTCTTC,CASSLFREQFF
NA,TRBV7-3,NA,14,TRBJ2-7,TGTGCCAGCAGCTTATCTCAGGGTGGGGACGAGCAGTACTTC,CASSLSQGGDEQYF
NA,TRBV20-1,NA,11,TRBJ2-3,TGCAGTCTAAGAAACACAGATACGCAGTATTTT,CSLRNTDTQYF
TRBD1,TRBV19,NA,15,TRBJ2-1,TGTGCCAGTAGCCTCCGGGACAGCTCCTACAATGAGCAGTTCTTC,CASSLRDSSYNEQFF
NA,TRBV7-8,once,14,TRBJ1-2,TGTGCCAGCAGCTTAGATGACAGCAGCTATGGCTACACCTTC,CASSLDDSSYGYTF
NA,TRBV7-6,NA,13,TRBJ2-5,TGTGCCAGCACCCCCAGGGGCCTGGCGGCCCAGTACTTC,CASTPRGLAAQYF
NA,TRBV7-6,NA,13,TRBJ2-2,TGTGCCAGCAGCAACCGGGGCACCGGGGAGCTGTTTTTT,CASSNRGTGELFF
NA,TRBV21-1,NA,16,TRBJ2-3,TGTGCCAGCAGCACCCGGGACAGGGGGCCTACAGATACGCAGTATTTT,CASSTRDRGPTDTQYF
NA,TRBV28,NA,13,TRBJ1-5,TGTGCCAGCAGTTTTCCGGGGAATCAGCCCCAGCATTTT,CASSFPGNQPQHF
NA,TRBV28,NA,14,TRBJ2-3,TGTGCCAGTAGACAGTCCTTTAGTCGAGATACGCAGTATTTT,CASRQSFSRDTQYF
NA,TRBV29-1,NA,16,TRBJ2-1,TGCAGCGTTGGGGGACTCGGGGCCCGGGCCTACAATGAGCAGTTCTTC,CSVGGLGARAYNEQFF